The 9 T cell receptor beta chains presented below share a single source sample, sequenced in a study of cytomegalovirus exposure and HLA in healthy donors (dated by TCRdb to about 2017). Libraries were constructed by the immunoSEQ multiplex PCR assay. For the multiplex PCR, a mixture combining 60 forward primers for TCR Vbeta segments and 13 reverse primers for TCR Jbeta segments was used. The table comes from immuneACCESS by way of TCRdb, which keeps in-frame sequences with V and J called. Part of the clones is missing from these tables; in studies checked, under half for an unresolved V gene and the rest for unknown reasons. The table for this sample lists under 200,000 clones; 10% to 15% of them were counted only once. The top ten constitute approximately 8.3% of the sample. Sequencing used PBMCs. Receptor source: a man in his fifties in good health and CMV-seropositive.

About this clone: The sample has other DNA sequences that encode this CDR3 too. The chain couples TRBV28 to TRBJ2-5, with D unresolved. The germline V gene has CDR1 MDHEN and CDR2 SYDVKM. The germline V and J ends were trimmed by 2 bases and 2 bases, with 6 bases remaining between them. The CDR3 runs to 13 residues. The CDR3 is CASSLGQQETQYF. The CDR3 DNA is TGTGCCAGCAGTTTAGGGCAGCAAGAGACCCAGTACTTC. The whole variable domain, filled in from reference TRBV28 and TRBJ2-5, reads DVKVTQSSRYLVKRTGEKVFLECVQDMDHENMFWYRQDPGLGLRLIYFSYDVKMKEKGDIPEGYSVSREKKERFSLILESASTNQTSMYLCASSLGQQETQYFGPGTRLLVL.

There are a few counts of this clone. CDR3 in DNA: TGTGCCAGCAGCGTGAGTGGACAGGGAGTTTACAATGAGCAGTTCTTC. It specifies CASSVSGQGVYNEQFF. The chain recombines TRBV7-9 with TRBJ2-1; the match to TRBD1 covers 8 bases. CDR1 and CDR2 (germline): SEHNR, FQNEAQ (reference sequence). Unmatched junction bases numbered 10, after V lost 5 bases and J lost 4 bases. The CDR3 is 16 residues long. Based on the CDR3 plus reference TRBV7-9 and TRBJ2-1, the full variable domain is DTGVSQNPRHKITKRGQNVTFRCDPISEHNRLYWYRQTLGQGPEFLTYFQNEAQLEKSRLLSDRFSAERPKGSFSTLEIQRTEQGDSAMYLCASSVSGQGVYNEQFFGPGTRLTVL.

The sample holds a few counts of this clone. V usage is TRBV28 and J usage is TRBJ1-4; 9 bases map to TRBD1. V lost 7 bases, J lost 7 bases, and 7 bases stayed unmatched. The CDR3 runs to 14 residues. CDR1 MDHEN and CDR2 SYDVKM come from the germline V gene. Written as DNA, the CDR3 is TGTGCCAGCAAGGTGACAGGGGGGGTTGAAAAACTGTTTTTT. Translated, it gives CASKVTGGVEKLFF.

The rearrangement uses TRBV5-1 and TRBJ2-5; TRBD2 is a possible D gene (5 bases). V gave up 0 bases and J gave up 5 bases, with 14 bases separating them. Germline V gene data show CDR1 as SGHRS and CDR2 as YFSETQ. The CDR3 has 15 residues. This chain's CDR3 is CASSLVHPPGETQYF. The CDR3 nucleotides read TGCGCCAGCAGCTTGGTGCACCCCCCGGGGGAGACCCAGTACTTC.

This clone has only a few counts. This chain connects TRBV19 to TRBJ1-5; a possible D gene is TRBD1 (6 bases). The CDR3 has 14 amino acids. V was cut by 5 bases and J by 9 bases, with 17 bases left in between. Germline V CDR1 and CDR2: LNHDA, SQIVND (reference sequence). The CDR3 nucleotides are TGTGCCAGTAGTTCCCCGTCGGAAGGGGGGCCCCAGCATTTT. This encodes CASSSPSEGGPQHF.

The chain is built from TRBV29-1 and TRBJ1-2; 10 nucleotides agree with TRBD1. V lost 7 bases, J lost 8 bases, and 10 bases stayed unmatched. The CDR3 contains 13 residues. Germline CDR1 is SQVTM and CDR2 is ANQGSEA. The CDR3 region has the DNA TGCAGCGCGGTGGGGGGACAGGGGAAAGGCTACACCTTC. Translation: CSAVGGQGKGYTF.

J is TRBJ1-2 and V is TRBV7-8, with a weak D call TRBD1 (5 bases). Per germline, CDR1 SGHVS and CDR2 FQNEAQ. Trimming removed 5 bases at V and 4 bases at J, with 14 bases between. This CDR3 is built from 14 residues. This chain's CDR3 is CASSTGGRGYGYTF. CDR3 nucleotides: TGTGCCAGCAGCACGGGGGGGAGGGGCTATGGCTACACCTTC.

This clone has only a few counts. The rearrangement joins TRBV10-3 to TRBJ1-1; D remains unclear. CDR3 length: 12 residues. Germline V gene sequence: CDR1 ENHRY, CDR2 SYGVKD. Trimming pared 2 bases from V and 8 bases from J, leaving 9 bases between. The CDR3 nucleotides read TGTGCCATCAGTGAGGGTGTGCAGGAAGCTTTCTTT. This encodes CAISEGVQEAFF.

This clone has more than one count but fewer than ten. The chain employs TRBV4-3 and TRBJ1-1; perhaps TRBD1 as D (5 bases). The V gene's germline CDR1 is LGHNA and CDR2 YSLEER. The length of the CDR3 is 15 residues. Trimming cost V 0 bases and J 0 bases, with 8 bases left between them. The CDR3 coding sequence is TGCGCCAGCAGCCAAGACGGGACTTTGAACACTGAAGCTTTCTTT. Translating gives CASSQDGTLNTEAFF.